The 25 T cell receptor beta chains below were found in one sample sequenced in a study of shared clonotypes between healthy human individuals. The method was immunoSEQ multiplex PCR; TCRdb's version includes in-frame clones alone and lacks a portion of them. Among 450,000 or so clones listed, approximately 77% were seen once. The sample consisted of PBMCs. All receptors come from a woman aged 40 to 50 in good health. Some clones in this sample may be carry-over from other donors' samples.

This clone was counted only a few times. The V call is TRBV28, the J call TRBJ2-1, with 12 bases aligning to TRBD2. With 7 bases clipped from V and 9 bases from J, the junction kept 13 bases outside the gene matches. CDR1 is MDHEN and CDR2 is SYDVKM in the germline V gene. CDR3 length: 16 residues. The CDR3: CASISASGRALVEQFF. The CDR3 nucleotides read TGTGCCAGCATCTCCGCTAGCGGGAGGGCCCTCGTTGAGCAGTTCTTC.

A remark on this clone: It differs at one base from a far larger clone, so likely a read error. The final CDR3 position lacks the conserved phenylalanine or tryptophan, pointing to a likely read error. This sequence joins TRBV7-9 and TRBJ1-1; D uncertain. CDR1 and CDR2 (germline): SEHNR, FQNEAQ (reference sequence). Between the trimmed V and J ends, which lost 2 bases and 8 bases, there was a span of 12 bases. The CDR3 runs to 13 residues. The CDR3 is CASSLLVNREAFL. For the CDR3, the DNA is TGTGCCAGCAGCTTACTGGTAAACCGGGAAGCTTTCCTT.

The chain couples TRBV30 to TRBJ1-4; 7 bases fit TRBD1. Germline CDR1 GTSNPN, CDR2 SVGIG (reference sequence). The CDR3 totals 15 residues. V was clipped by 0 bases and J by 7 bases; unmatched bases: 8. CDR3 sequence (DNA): TGTGCCTGGAGTGTCAAGGGGGCAGGTGGTGAAAAACTGTTTTTT. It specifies CAWSVKGAGGEKLFF.

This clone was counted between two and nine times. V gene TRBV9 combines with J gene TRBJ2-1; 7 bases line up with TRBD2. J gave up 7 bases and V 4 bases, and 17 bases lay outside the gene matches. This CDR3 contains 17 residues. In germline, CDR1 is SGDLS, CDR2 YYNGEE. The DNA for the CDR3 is TGTGCCAGCAGCTCGAGGACTAGTCTATTGGTATCGAATGAGCAGTTCTTC. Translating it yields CASSSRTSLLVSNEQFF.

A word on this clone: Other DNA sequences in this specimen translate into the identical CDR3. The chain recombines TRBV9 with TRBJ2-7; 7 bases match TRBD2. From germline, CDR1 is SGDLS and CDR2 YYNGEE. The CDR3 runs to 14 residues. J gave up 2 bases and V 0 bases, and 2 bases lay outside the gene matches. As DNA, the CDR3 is TGTGCCAGCAGCGTAGGCGGGGGTACCTACGAGCAGTACTTC. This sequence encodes CASSVGGGTYEQYF.

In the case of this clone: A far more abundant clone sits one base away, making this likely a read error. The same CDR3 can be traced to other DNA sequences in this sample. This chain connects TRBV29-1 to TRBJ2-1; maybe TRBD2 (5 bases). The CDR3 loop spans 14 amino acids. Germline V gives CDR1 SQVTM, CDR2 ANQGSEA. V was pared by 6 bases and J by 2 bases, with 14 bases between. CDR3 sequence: CSVGLAGAYNEQFF. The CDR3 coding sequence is TGCAGCGTCGGTCTAGCCGGGGCCTACAATGAGCAGTTCTTC.

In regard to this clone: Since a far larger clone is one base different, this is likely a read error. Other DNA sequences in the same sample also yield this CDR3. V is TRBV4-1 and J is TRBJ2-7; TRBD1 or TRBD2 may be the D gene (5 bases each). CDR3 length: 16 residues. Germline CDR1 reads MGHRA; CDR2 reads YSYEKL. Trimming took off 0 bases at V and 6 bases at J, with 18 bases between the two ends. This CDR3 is CASSQDSRTQRGEQYF. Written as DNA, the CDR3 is TGCGCCAGCAGCCAAGACTCGAGGACGCAGAGGGGCGAGCAGTACTTC.

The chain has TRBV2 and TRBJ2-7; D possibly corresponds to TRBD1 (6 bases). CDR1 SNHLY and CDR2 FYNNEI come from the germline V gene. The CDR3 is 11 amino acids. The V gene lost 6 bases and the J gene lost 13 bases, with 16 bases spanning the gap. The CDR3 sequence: CASSYDRSCYF. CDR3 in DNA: TGTGCCAGCAGCTACGACAGGTCGTGTTACTTC. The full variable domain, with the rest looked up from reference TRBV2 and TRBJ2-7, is EPEVTQTPSHQVTQMGQEVILRCVPISNHLYFYWYRQILGQKVEFLVSFYNNEISEKSEIFDDQFSVERPDGSNFTLKIRSTKLEDSAMYFCASSYDRSCYFGPGTRLTVT.

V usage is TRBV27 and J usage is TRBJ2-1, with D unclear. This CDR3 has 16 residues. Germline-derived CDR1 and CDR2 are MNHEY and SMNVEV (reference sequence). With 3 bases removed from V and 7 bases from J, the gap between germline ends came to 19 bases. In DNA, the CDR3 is TGTGCCAGCAGTTTTGGGTCGACACAAAGCTGGAATGAGCAGTTCTTC. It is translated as CASSFGSTQSWNEQFF.

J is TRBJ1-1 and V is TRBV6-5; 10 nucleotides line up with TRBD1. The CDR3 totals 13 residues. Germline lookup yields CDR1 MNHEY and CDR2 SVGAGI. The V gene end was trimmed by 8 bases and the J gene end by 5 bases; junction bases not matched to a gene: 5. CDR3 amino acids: CASGDRGRTEAFF. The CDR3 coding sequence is TGTGCCAGCGGAGACAGGGGGCGGACTGAAGCTTTCTTT.

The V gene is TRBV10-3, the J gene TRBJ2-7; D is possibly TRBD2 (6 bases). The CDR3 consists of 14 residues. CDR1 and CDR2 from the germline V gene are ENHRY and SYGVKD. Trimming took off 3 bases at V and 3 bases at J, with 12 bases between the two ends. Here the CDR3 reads CAISDRETVYEQYF. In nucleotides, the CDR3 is TGTGCCATCAGTGATCGGGAGACGGTCTACGAGCAGTACTTC.

CDR3 bases: TGTGCCAGCAGTTTACTAGCGGGAGCTGAGCAGTACTTC. Translated, it gives CASSLLAGAEQYF. The V gene is TRBV28, the J gene TRBJ2-7; the match to TRBD2 covers 10 bases. Per germline, CDR1 MDHEN and CDR2 SYDVKM. After removal of 2 bases from V and 7 bases from J, the junction contained 2 bases not matched to a gene. The CDR3 covers 13 residues.

The CDR3 sequence: CASTPMNTEAFF. The CDR3 DNA sequence: TGCGCCAGTACCCCCATGAACACTGAAGCTTTCTTT. V gene TRBV5-1 combines with J gene TRBJ1-1; the D is unclear. CDR1 is SGHRS, CDR2 YFSETQ, per germline. V was trimmed by 8 bases and J by 0 bases, leaving 8 bases between them. The CDR3 has 12 amino acids.

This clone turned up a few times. In DNA form, the CDR3 reads TGTGCCAGCAGCTCCCCCAGGACTAGCGGGAAGGATGAGCAGTTCTTC. The encoded protein is CASSSPRTSGKDEQFF. J is TRBJ2-1 and V is TRBV7-2; 12 nucleotides align to TRBD2. Trimming at V came to 4 bases and at J to 8 bases, leaving 9 bases not matched to a gene. Germline V gene lookup returns CDR1 SGHTA and CDR2 FQGNSA. The length of the CDR3 is 16 residues.

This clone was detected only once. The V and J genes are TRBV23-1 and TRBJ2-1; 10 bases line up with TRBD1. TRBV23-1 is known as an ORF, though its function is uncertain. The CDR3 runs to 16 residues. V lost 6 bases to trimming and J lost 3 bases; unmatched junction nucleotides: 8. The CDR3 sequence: CASRRPDRGLYNEQFF. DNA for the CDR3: TGCGCCAGCAGACGACCAGACAGGGGGCTCTACAATGAGCAGTTCTTC.

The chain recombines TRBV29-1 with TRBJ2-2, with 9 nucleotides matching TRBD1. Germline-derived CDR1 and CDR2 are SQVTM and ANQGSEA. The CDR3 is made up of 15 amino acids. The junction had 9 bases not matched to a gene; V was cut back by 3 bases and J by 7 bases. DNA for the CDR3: TGCAGCGTTGAGAGGGGGGACAGGGTGGACGGGGAGCTGTTTTTT. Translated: CSVERGDRVDGELFF.

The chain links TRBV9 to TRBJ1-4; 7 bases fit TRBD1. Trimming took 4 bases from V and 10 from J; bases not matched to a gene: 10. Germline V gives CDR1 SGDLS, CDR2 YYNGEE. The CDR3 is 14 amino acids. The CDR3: CASSPQGVSGKLFF. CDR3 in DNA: TGTGCCAGCAGCCCTCAGGGGGTTAGCGGAAAACTGTTTTTT.

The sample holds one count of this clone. The CDR3 sequence: CASSEGPNWETQYF. The CDR3 coding sequence is TGTGCCAGCAGCGAGGGACCAAATTGGGAGACCCAGTACTTC. The V call is TRBV9, the J call TRBJ2-5; possibly TRBD1 or TRBD2 for D (5 bases each). Germline V gene sequence: CDR1 SGDLS, CDR2 YYNGEE. The V gene lost 3 bases and the J gene lost 5 bases, with 14 bases spanning the gap. The CDR3 is made up of 14 amino acids.

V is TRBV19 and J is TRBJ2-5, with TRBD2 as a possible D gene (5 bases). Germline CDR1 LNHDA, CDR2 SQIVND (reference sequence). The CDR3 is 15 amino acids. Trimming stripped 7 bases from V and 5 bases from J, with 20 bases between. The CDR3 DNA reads TGTGCCAGTACTTCACAGCAGGCTAGCTTGGAGACCCAGTACTTC. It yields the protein CASTSQQASLETQYF. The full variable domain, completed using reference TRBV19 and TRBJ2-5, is DGGITQSPKYLFRKEGQNVTLSCEQNLNHDAMYWYRQDPGQGLRLIYYSQIVNDFQKGDIAEGYSVSREKKESFPLTVTSAQKNPTAFYLCASTSQQASLETQYFGPGTRLLVL.

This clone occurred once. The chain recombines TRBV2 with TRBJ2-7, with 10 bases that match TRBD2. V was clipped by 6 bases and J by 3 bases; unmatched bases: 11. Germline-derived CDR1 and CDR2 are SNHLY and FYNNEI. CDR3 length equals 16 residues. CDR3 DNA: TGTGCCAGCAGGCCCCTTTTAGCGGGAGGTGTCTACGAGCAGTACTTC. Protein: CASRPLLAGGVYEQYF.

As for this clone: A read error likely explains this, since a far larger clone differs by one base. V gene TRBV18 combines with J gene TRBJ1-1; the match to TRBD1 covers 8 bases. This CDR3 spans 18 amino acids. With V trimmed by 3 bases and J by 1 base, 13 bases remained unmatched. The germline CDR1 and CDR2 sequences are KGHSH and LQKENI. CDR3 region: CASSPSRGPEGPNTEAFF. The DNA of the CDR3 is TGTGCCAGCTCACCCTCCAGGGGGCCCGAGGGACCGAACACTGAAGCTTTCTTT.

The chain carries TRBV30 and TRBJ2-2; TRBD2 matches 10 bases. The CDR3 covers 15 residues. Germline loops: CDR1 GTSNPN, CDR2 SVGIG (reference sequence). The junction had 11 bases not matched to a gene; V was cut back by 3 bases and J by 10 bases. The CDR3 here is CAWRSGRAVRLELFF. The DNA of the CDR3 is TGTGCCTGGAGAAGCGGGAGGGCCGTCCGTTTGGAGCTGTTTTTT.

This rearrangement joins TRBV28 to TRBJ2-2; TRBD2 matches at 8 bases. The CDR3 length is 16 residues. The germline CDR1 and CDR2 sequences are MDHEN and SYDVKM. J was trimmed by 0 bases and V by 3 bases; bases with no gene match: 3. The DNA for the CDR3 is TGTGCCAGCAGTTTCGGCGGGAGGACGAACACCGGGGAGCTGTTTTTT. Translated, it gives CASSFGGRTNTGELFF.

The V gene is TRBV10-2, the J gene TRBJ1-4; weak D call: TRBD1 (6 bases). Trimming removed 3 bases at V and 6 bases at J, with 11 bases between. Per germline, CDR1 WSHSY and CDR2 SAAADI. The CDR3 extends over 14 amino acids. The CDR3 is CASSDQGGHEKLFF. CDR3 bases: TGCGCCAGCAGTGATCAAGGGGGGCATGAAAAACTGTTTTTT.

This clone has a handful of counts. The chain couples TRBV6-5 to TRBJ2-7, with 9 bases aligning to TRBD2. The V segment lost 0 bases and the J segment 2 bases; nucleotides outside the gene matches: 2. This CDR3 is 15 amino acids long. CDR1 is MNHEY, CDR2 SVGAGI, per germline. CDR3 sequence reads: CASSYSWTSAYEQYF. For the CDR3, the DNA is TGTGCCAGCAGTTACTCCTGGACTAGCGCCTACGAGCAGTACTTC.